A single sample gave rise to the 6 T cell receptor beta chains below, sequenced in a study of blood T cells in healthy people across ages (dated by TCRdb to between 2015 and 2016). The method was 5' RACE. TCRdb shows the sequencer as Illumina HiSeq 2500. A second PCR of about 7 to 12 cycles was run with a J-beta primer mix and a sample-barcoded 5' primer. TCRdb's own reprocessing of the public reads used fastp at Q25 and MiXCR and kept productive beta chains. Rows matching on CDR3 protein sequence are summarized as one entry with the most common DNA and genes. The sample table contains fewer than 1,000,000 distinct CDR3 sequences; only one count was recorded for under 45% of them. Around 21% of the sample rests with the top ten. Sequencing was done on a sample of blood. Receptors originate from a man aged 55 to 70 in good health.

V gene TRBV28 combines with J gene TRBJ1-2; 9 bases match TRBD1. The CDR3 loop spans 15 amino acids. The germline CDR1 and CDR2 sequences are MDHEN and SYDVKM. V was pared by 8 bases and J by 2 bases, with 9 bases of the junction left unmatched. The CDR3 region has the DNA TGTGCCAGCGGGACAGGGCGTTTTTCGAACTATGGCTACACCTTC. Translating gives CASGTGRFSNYGYTF.

Many counts were recorded for this clonotype. The J gene is TRBJ1-1, the V gene TRBV9; D is possibly TRBD1 (6 bases). This CDR3 region has 14 residues. V lost 7 bases, J lost 4 bases, and 17 bases lay in between. The V gene's germline CDR1 is SGDLS and CDR2 YYNGEE. The CDR3 sequence is CASSAGGGATEAFF. The CDR3 DNA reads TGTGCCAGCTCAGCGGGAGGGGGTGCCACTGAAGCTTTCTTT.

V and J are TRBV29-1 and TRBJ2-2; TRBD1 aligns across 11 bases. The CDR3 length is 16 residues. The ends lost 2 bases at V and 5 bases at J; junction bases unmatched: 7. Looked up from germline, CDR1 is SQVTM and CDR2 is ANQGSEA. The CDR3 coding sequence is TGCAGCGTTGAATTCGTGGGACAGGGGGATACCGGGGAGCTGTTTTTT. Its protein product is CSVEFVGQGDTGELFF.

The chain has TRBV7-2 and TRBJ1-1; D is perhaps TRBD1 (6 bases). CDR3 length equals 14 residues. The V end was cut by 2 bases, the J end by 11 bases, with 18 bases between. CDR1 and CDR2 from the germline V gene are SGHTA and FQGNSA. Here the CDR3 DNA reads TGTGCCAGCAGCTTAAAGTCTCAGGGACAAAGGGCTTTCTTT. Protein sequence: CASSLKSQGQRAFF.

The chain joins TRBV27 to TRBJ1-1; 12 positions match TRBD1. The V segment lost 6 bases and the J segment 6 bases; nucleotides outside the gene matches: 5. Looked up from germline, CDR1 is MNHEY and CDR2 is SMNVEV (reference sequence). The CDR3 runs 14 residues. CDR3 sequence reads: CASSPGTGGSEAFF. The CDR3 region has the DNA TGTGCCAGCAGCCCCGGGACAGGGGGCTCTGAAGCTTTCTTT.

This clonotype has at least ten counts. This chain connects TRBV29-1 to TRBJ2-1; D ambiguous. CDR1 and CDR2 (germline): SQVTM, ANQGSEA. The CDR3 extends over 12 amino acids. Trimming pared 6 bases from V and 10 bases from J, leaving 16 bases between. The CDR3 spells CSVKNSVAEQFF. CDR3 nucleotides: TGCAGCGTGAAAAATTCGGTAGCCGAGCAGTTCTTC.